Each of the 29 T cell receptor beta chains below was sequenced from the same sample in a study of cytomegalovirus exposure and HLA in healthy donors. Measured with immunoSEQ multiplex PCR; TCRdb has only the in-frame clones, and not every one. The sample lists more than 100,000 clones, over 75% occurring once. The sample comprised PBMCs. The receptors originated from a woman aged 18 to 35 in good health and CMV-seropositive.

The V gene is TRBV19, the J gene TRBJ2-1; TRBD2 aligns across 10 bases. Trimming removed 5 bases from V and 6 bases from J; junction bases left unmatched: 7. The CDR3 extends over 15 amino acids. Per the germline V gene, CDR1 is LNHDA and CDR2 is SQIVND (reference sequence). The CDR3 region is CASSFGTSVINEQFF. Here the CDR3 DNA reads TGTGCCAGTAGTTTCGGGACTAGCGTGATCAATGAGCAGTTCTTC.

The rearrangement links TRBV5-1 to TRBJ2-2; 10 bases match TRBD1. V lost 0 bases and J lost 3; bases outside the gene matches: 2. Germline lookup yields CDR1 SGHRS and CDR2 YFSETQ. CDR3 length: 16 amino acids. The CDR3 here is CASSLEGQGHTGELFF. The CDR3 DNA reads TGCGCCAGCAGCTTGGAGGGACAGGGGCACACCGGGGAGCTGTTTTTT.

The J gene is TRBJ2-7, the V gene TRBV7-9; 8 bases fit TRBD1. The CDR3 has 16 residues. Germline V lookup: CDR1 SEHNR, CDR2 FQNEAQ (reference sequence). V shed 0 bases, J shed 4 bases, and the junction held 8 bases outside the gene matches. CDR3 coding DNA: TGTGCCAGCAGCTTAGCGGGTCAGGGGGCCCGATACGAGCAGTACTTC. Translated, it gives CASSLAGQGARYEQYF.

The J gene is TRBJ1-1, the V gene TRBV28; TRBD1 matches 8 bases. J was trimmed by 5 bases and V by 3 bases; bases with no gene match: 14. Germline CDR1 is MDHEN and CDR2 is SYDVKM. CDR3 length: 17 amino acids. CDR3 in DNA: TGTGCCAGCAGTTTCAGAGGACAGGGAACTCGGGGAACTGAAGCTTTCTTT. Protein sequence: CASSFRGQGTRGTEAFF.

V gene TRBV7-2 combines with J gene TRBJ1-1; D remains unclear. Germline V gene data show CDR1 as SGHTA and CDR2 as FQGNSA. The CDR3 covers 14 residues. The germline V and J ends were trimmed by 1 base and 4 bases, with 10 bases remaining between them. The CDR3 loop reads CASSLGRGGTEAFF. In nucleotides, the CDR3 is TGTGCCAGCAGCTTAGGCCGGGGAGGCACTGAAGCTTTCTTT.

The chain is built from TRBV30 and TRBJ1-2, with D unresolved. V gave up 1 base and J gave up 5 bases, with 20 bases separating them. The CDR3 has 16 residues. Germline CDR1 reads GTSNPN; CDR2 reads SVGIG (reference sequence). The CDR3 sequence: CAWSAPLWARPYGYTF. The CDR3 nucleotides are TGTGCCTGGAGTGCCCCCTTATGGGCCCGCCCGTATGGCTACACCTTC.

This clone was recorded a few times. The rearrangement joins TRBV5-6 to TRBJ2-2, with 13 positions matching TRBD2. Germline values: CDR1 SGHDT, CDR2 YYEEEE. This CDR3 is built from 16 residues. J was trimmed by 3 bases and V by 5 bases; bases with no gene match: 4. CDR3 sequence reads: CASRKLAGGHTGELFF. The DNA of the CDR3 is TGTGCCAGCAGGAAACTAGCGGGGGGGCACACCGGGGAGCTGTTTTTT.

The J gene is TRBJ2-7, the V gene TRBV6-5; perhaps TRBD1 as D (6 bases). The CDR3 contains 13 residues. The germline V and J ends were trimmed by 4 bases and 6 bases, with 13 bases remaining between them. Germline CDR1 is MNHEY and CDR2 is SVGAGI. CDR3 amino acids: CASSSVTGSEQYF. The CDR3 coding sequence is TGTGCCAGCAGTTCCGTAACAGGGTCCGAGCAGTACTTC.

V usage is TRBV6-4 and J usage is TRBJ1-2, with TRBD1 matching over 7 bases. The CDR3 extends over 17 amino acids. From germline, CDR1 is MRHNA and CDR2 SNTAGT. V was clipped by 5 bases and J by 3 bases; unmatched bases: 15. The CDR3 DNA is TGTGCCAGCAGTACCACCGGGACAGTTGGGGATCACTATGGCTACACCTTC. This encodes CASSTTGTVGDHYGYTF.

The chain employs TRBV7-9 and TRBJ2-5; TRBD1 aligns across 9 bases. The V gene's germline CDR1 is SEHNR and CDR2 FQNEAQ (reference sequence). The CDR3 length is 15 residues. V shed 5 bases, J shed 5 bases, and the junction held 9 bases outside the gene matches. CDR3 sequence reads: CASSPDRGSLETQYF. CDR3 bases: TGTGCCAGCAGCCCGGACAGGGGATCGTTGGAGACCCAGTACTTC.

CDR3 bases: TGTGCCAGCAGTCGACGACTAGCCGTCAATGAGCAGTTCTTC. Translation: CASSRRLAVNEQFF. The chain employs TRBV7-2 and TRBJ2-1, with 7 bases identical to TRBD2. CDR1 and CDR2 from the germline V gene are SGHTA and FQGNSA. This CDR3 is built from 14 residues. V shed 6 bases, J shed 6 bases, and the junction held 8 bases outside the gene matches. The full variable domain, in which reference TRBV7-2 and TRBJ2-1 provide the parts outside the CDR3, is GAGVSQSPSNKVTEKGKDVELRCDPISGHTALYWYRQSLGQGLEFLIYFQGNSAPDKSGLPSDRFSAERTGGSVSTLTIQRTQQEDSAVYLCASSRRLAVNEQFFGPGTRLTVL.

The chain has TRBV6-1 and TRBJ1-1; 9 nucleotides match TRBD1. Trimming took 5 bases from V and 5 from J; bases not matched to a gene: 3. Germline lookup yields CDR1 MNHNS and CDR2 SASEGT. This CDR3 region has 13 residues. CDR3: CASSRQGETEAFF. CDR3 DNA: TGTGCCAGCAGTAGACAGGGGGAAACTGAAGCTTTCTTT.

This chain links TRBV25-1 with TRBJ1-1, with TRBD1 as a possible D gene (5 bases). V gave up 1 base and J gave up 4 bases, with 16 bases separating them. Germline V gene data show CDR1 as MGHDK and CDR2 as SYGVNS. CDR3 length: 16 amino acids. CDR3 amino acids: CASSESGGVRVTEAFF. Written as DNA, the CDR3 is TGTGCCAGCAGTGAATCAGGAGGGGTGAGGGTCACTGAAGCTTTCTTT.

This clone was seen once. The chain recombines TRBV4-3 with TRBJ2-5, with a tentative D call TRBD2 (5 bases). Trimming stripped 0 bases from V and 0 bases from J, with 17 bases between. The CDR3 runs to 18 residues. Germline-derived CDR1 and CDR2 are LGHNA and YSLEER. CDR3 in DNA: TGCGCCAGCAGCCAAGATTGGAGGAAGGACCCGTACCAAGAGACCCAGTACTTC. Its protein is CASSQDWRKDPYQETQYF.

CDR3 nucleotides: TGTGCCAGCAGCGAGGGGGACATTCGGGAGACCCAGTACTTC. Residues: CASSEGDIRETQYF. The chain links TRBV9 to TRBJ2-5, with D possibly matching TRBD1 (6 bases). The ends were cut back, 3 bases at V and 5 bases at J, with 14 bases in the middle. The CDR3 is made up of 14 amino acids. Germline loops: CDR1 SGDLS, CDR2 YYNGEE.

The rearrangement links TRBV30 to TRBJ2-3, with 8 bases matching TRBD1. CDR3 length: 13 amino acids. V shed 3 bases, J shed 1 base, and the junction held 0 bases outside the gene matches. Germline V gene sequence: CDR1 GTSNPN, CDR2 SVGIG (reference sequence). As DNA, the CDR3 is TGTGCCTGGAGGGACAGGGGCACAGATACGCAGTATTTT. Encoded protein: CAWRDRGTDTQYF.

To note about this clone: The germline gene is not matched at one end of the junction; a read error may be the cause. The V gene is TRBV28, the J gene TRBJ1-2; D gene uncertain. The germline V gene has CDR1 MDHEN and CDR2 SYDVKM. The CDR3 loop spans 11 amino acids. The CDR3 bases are TGTGCCAGCAGTTTGGTCACCGACCAGGCCTTC. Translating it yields CASSLVTDQAF.

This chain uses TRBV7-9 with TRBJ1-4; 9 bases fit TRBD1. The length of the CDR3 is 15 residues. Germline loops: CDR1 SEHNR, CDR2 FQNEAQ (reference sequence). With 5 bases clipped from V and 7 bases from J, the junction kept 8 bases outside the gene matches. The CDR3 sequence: CASSPGTGRGEKLFF. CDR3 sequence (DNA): TGTGCCAGCAGCCCCGGGACAGGGCGGGGTGAAAAACTGTTTTTT.

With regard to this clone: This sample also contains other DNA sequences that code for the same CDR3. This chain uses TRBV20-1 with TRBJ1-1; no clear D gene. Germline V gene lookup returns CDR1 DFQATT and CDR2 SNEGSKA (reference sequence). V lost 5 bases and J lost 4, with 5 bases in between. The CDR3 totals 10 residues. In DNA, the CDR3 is TGCAGTGCTTCCTCCACTGAAGCTTTCTTT. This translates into CSASSTEAFF.

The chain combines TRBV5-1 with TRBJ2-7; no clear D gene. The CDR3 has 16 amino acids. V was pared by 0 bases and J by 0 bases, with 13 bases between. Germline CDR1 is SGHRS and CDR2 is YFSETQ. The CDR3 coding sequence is TGCGCCAGCAGCTTGGATGTGCGAGTGAGCTCCTACGAGCAGTACTTC. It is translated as CASSLDVRVSSYEQYF.

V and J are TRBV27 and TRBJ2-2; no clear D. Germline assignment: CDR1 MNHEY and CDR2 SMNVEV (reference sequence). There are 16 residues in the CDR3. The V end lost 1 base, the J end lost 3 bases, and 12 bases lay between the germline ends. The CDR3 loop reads CASSLLRWYDTGELFF. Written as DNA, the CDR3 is TGTGCCAGCAGTTTATTACGGTGGTATGACACCGGGGAGCTGTTTTTT.

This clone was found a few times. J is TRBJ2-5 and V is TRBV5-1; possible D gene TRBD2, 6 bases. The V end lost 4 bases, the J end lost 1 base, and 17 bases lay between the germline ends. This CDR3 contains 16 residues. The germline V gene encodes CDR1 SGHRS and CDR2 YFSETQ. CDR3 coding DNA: TGCGCCAGCAGCCCGGGGGTTAGCGATGGCCAAGAGACCCAGTACTTC. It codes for CASSPGVSDGQETQYF.

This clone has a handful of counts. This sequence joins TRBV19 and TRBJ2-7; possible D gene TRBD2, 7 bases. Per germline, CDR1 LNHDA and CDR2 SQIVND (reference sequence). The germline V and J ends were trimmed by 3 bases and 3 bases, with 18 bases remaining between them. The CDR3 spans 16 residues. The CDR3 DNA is TGTGCCAGTAGTATGTCAGCGGGGCAGGGGCTCTACGAGCAGTACTTC. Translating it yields CASSMSAGQGLYEQYF.

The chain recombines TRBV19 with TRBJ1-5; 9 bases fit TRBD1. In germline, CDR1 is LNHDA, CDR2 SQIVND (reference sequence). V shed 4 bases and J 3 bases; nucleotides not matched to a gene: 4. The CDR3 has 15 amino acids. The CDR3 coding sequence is TGTGCCAGTAGTACAGGGACAGGGATCAATCAGCCCCAGCATTTT. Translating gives CASSTGTGINQPQHF.

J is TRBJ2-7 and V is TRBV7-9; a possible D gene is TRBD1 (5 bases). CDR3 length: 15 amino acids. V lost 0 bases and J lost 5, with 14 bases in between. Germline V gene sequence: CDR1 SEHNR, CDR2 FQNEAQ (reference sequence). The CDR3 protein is CASSLAGRRGDEQYF. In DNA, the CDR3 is TGTGCCAGCAGCTTAGCGGGAAGAAGGGGCGACGAGCAGTACTTC.

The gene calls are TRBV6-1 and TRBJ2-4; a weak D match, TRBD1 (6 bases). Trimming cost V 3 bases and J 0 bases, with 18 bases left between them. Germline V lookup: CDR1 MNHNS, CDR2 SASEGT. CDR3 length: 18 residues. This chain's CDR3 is CASSELRTVRLAKNIQYF. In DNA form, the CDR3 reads TGTGCCAGCAGTGAGCTTAGGACAGTACGATTAGCCAAAAACATTCAGTACTTC.

As DNA, the CDR3 is TGCGCCAGCAGCCAAGCCCGGGTCGATGGCTACACCTTC. This codes for CASSQARVDGYTF. The chain has TRBV4-1 and TRBJ1-2, with D uncertain. The CDR3 is 13 residues long. Trimming pared 1 base from V and 6 bases from J, leaving 9 bases between. CDR1 and CDR2 (germline): MGHRA, YSYEKL.

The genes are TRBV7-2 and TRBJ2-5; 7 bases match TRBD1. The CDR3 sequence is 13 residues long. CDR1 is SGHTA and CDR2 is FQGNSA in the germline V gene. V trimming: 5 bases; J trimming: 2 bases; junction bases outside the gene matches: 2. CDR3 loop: CASSRDRQETQYF. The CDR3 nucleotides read TGTGCCAGCAGCCGGGACAGACAAGAGACCCAGTACTTC.

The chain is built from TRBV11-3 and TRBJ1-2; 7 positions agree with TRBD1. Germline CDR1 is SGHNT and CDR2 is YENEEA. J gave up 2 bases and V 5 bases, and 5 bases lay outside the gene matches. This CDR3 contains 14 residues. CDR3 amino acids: CASSVGGSNYGYTF. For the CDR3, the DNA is TGTGCCAGCAGCGTAGGGGGCTCAAACTATGGCTACACCTTC.